This TCR beta chain was retrieved from a study of OX40 agonist ivuxolimab in advanced cancers. Study outcomes and limitations: Expanded peripheral T-cell antigen specificity went undetermined.

V was pared by 4 bases and J by 3 bases, with 2 bases of the junction left unmatched. The germline V gene encodes CDR1 SGHNT and CDR2 YYREEE (reference sequence). There are 14 residues in the CDR3. The cohort excluded patients with autoimmune disease history or systemic immunosuppression. The timepoints at which blood was sampled were baseline, cycle 4 day 1, and cycle 7 day 1. TCRdb keeps only in-frame clones here, not all; method: immunoSEQ multiplex PCR. This table holds some 76,000 clones, roughly 86% found once. Concerning this clone: Antigen specificity is unknown.

This TCR was recovered from an adult with an advanced solid tumor such as melanoma, head and neck, liver or kidney cancer. Sequenced material: CD4+ or CD8+ T cells sorted from blood, taken in a trial of the OX40 agonist ivuxolimab. The gene calls are TRBV5-4 and TRBJ2-5; 11 nucleotides match TRBD1. DNA of the CDR3: TGTGCCAGCAGCAAGGGACAGGGGGAAGAGACCCAGTACTTC. Translation: CASSKGQGEETQYF. The full variable domain, rest sourced from reference TRBV5-4 and TRBJ2-5, is ETGVTQSPTHLIKTRGQQVTLRCSSQSGHNTVSWYQQALGQGPQFIFQYYREEENGRGNFPPRFSGLQFPNYSSELNVNALELDDSALYLCASSKGQGEETQYFGPGTRLLVL.